The 23 T cell receptor beta chains in this list originate from one sample, sequenced in a study of shared clonotypes between healthy human individuals. Profiled with immunoSEQ multiplex PCR; TCRdb holds only in-frame clones, not every one. The sample holds 760,000 or so clones, roughly 96% seen once. As defined, naive CD8 cells were CD45RO-negative and positively selected for CCR7, with terminally differentiated effector memory CD45RA+ cells excluded. Material: naive CD8+ T cells sorted from blood. The receptors were gathered from a man between 25 and 39 years old in good health.

V is TRBV5-1 and J is TRBJ1-2, with D hard to call. CDR3 length equals 14 residues. Germline lookup yields CDR1 SGHRS and CDR2 YFSETQ. Between the trimmed V and J ends, which lost 0 bases and 6 bases, there was a span of 12 bases. CDR3 region: CASSLDEGTDGYTF. Here the CDR3 DNA reads TGCGCCAGCAGCTTGGATGAGGGTACGGATGGCTACACCTTC.

V usage is TRBV6-5 and J usage is TRBJ2-1, with D maybe TRBD2 (5 bases). CDR3 length: 12 amino acids. The V and J ends lost 5 bases and 8 bases respectively, with 10 bases between them. Per germline, CDR1 MNHEY and CDR2 SVGAGI. CDR3 DNA: TGTGCCAGCAGTCCCCCTAGCTATGAGCAGTTCTTC. Translation gives CASSPPSYEQFF.

To note about this clone: This specimen includes other DNA sequences encoding the same CDR3. J is TRBJ2-7 and V is TRBV30; 7 bases line up with TRBD1. J was trimmed by 1 base and V by 1 base; bases with no gene match: 1. The CDR3 totals 13 residues. Germline CDR1 reads GTSNPN; CDR2 reads SVGIG (reference sequence). Here the CDR3 DNA reads TGTGCCTGGAGTGCAGGGGGATCCTACGAGCAGTACTTC. This codes for CAWSAGGSYEQYF.

The chain joins TRBV29-1 to TRBJ2-7; 7 nucleotides agree with TRBD1. The J segment lost 3 bases and the V segment lost 4 bases, leaving 6 bases of the junction unmatched. The CDR3 length is 13 residues. CDR1 and CDR2 (germline): SQVTM, ANQGSEA. Here the CDR3 DNA reads TGCAGCGTTGTTGAGACAGGGAGCTACGAGCAGTACTTC. Translation gives CSVVETGSYEQYF.

This clone was picked up a small number of times. V gene TRBV6-5 combines with J gene TRBJ1-4; maybe TRBD1 (5 bases). V lost 5 bases to trimming and J lost 0 bases, with 10 bases between them. The germline V gene has CDR1 MNHEY and CDR2 SVGAGI. The CDR3 has 15 residues. CDR3 in amino acids: CASSLGAATNEKLFF. The DNA for the CDR3 is TGTGCCAGCAGTCTCGGGGCAGCAACTAATGAAAAACTGTTTTTT.

The chain combines TRBV7-9 with TRBJ2-1; D gene ambiguous. V was cut by 4 bases and J by 3 bases, with 16 bases left in between. Per germline, CDR1 SEHNR and CDR2 FQNEAQ (reference sequence). The CDR3 spans 16 residues. CDR3 DNA sequence: TGTGCCAGCAGCTCAGGACCCGCGAAGCACTACAATGAGCAGTTCTTC. Amino acid sequence: CASSSGPAKHYNEQFF.

The chain has TRBV28 and TRBJ2-1; tentative D call: TRBD1 (7 bases). V dropped 3 bases and J dropped 7 bases, with 13 bases sitting between them. The CDR3 is 14 amino acids. Germline CDR1 and CDR2: MDHEN and SYDVKM. The CDR3 loop is CASSFRAGGNEQFF. In nucleotides, the CDR3 is TGTGCCAGCAGTTTTCGGGCAGGGGGGAATGAGCAGTTCTTC.

The V gene is TRBV7-6, the J gene TRBJ2-5; unclear D gene. CDR3 length equals 16 residues. From germline, CDR1 is SGHVS and CDR2 FNYEAQ. Trimming shortened V by 5 bases and J by 0 bases, and 16 bases separated the two germline ends. The CDR3 sequence is CASSPAATEYQETQYF. CDR3 nucleotide sequence: TGTGCCAGCAGCCCGGCCGCGACTGAGTACCAAGAGACCCAGTACTTC.

The chain combines TRBV5-1 with TRBJ1-1; D may be TRBD1 (5 bases). The CDR3 is 11 residues long. In germline, CDR1 is SGHRS, CDR2 YFSETQ. Between the trimmed V and J ends, which lost 2 bases and 9 bases, there was a span of 8 bases. Here the CDR3 DNA reads TGCGCCAGCAGCTTTCAGGACAAAGCTTTCTTT. This translates into CASSFQDKAFF.

This clone was counted a single time. The J gene is TRBJ2-1, the V gene TRBV10-3, with D hard to call. Germline lookup yields CDR1 ENHRY and CDR2 SYGVKD. Trimming pared 11 bases from V and 5 bases from J, leaving 7 bases between. This CDR3 comprises 10 residues. CDR3 region: CASRDNEQFF. The CDR3 nucleotides read TGTGCCTCAAGGGACAATGAGCAGTTCTTC.

The CDR3 coding sequence is TGTGCCAGCAGGGGGGGTGGCCGCCTTGAAGCTTTCTTT. It codes for CASRGGGRLEAFF. This sequence joins TRBV6-5 and TRBJ1-1, with D tentatively TRBD1 (5 bases). The ends were cut back, 6 bases at V and 7 bases at J, with 15 bases in the middle. Germline V gives CDR1 MNHEY, CDR2 SVGAGI. The CDR3 has 13 amino acids.

V is TRBV5-1 and J is TRBJ2-6; the match to TRBD2 covers 7 bases. This CDR3 has 21 amino acids. Germline V gene data show CDR1 as SGHRS and CDR2 as YFSETQ. J gave up 0 bases and V 5 bases, and 20 bases lay outside the gene matches. The CDR3 nucleotides read TGCGCCAGCAGGCCTTTACCCGGGGAGGGAAAGGGGTACTCTGGGGCCAACGTCCTGACTTTC. As protein: CASRPLPGEGKGYSGANVLTF.

The CDR3 loop is CASSHQETQYF. The DNA for the CDR3 is TGTGCCAGCAGTCACCAAGAGACCCAGTACTTC. The chain combines TRBV6-5 with TRBJ2-5; D gene ambiguous. The CDR3 is made up of 11 amino acids. V gave up 5 bases and J gave up 0 bases, with 1 base separating them. Germline V gene lookup returns CDR1 MNHEY and CDR2 SVGAGI.

V is TRBV29-1 and J is TRBJ2-3; TRBD1 is a possible D gene (6 bases). CDR3 size: 13 residues. V shed 3 bases and J shed 1 base, with 8 bases lying between them. Germline-derived CDR1 and CDR2 are SQVTM and ANQGSEA. The CDR3 spells CSVDRTGTDTQYF. The CDR3 DNA reads as TGCAGCGTTGACAGGACAGGCACAGATACGCAGTATTTT.

The rearrangement uses TRBV5-1 and TRBJ2-7; D may be TRBD1 (5 bases). Germline lookup yields CDR1 SGHRS and CDR2 YFSETQ. The CDR3 covers 16 residues. V shed 0 bases and J shed 0 bases, with 13 bases lying between them. The CDR3 nucleotides read TGCGCCAGCAGCTTGGCCTTGGGCAGGGTCTCCTACGAGCAGTACTTC. Translated, it gives CASSLALGRVSYEQYF.

The chain recombines TRBV4-3 with TRBJ2-3, with a tentative D call TRBD2 (6 bases). Germline values: CDR1 LGHNA, CDR2 YSLEER. The CDR3 runs to 14 residues. V shed 0 bases and J shed 11 bases, with 15 bases lying between them. The CDR3 bases are TGCGCCAGCAGCCAAGAGAGCGGGCCTGTGGGGCAGTATTTT. This sequence encodes CASSQESGPVGQYF.

The count of this clone is one. This chain uses TRBV15 with TRBJ2-7; D ambiguous. The germline V and J ends were trimmed by 3 bases and 3 bases, with 9 bases remaining between them. The CDR3 spans 13 residues. Germline assignment: CDR1 LNHNV and CDR2 YYDKDF (reference sequence). The CDR3: CATSRTDYYEQYF. CDR3 coding DNA: TGTGCCACCAGCAGGACGGATTACTACGAGCAGTACTTC.

This rearrangement joins TRBV6-5 to TRBJ2-6; D uncertain. The CDR3 length is 13 residues. The germline CDR1 and CDR2 sequences are MNHEY and SVGAGI. Deletions cut 6 bases from V and 3 bases from J, with 6 bases between. The CDR3 nucleotides are TGTGCCAGCAGAGACGATGGGGCCAACGTCCTGACTTTC. It is translated as CASRDDGANVLTF.

The chain recombines TRBV5-4 with TRBJ2-1; D remains ambiguous. The V gene lost 0 bases and the J gene lost 0 bases, with 7 bases spanning the gap. The CDR3 extends over 15 amino acids. The germline CDR1 and CDR2 sequences are SGHNT and YYREEE (reference sequence). CDR3 residues: CASSLEESSYNEQFF. CDR3 DNA sequence: TGTGCCAGCAGCTTGGAGGAGAGCTCCTACAATGAGCAGTTCTTC.

A word on this clone: One junction end disagrees with the germline gene, perhaps due to a read error. The CDR3 is CSVPEGLAGGLDF. The DNA of the CDR3 is TGCAGCGTCCCGGAGGGACTAGCGGGAGGATTGGATTTT. V is TRBV29-1 and J is TRBJ2-3; 15 bases match TRBD2. The CDR3 sequence is 13 residues long. CDR1 is SQVTM, CDR2 ANQGSEA, per germline.

The chain has TRBV28 and TRBJ2-5; D may correspond to TRBD1 or TRBD2 (5 bases each). Germline assignment: CDR1 MDHEN and CDR2 SYDVKM. V lost 7 bases and J lost 4, with 13 bases in between. The CDR3 spans 13 residues. As DNA, the CDR3 is TGTGCCAGCACTACAGGACTGTCAGAGACCCAGTACTTC. This translates into CASTTGLSETQYF.

CDR3 in DNA: TGTGCCAGCAGCCCGACAGCTGAAGCTTTCTTT. Translation: CASSPTAEAFF. The gene calls are TRBV7-9 and TRBJ1-1; D might be TRBD1 (5 bases). With 5 bases removed from V and 6 bases from J, the gap between germline ends came to 7 bases. Per germline, CDR1 SEHNR and CDR2 FQNEAQ (reference sequence). CDR3 length: 11 residues.

Concerning this clone: A read error may account for a junction end that differs from germline. J is TRBJ2-3 and V is TRBV7-7, with D possibly being TRBD2 (5 bases). CDR3 length: 13 residues. Germline CDR1 reads SSHAT; CDR2 reads FNYEAQ (reference sequence). For the CDR3, the DNA is TGTGCTAGCAGCTTAGCGCACACAGATACGCAGTATTTT. Amino acids: CASSLAHTDTQYF.